This T cell receptor (beta chain) was captured in a study of CD8 T cells in Susac syndrome. For the study at large: At blood draw, Susac syndrome patients were therapy-naive, on corticosteroids, or on intravenous immunoglobulin alone.

This clonotype was seen only once. This CDR3 has 16 amino acids. J lost 4 bases, V lost 0 bases, and 4 bases had no gene match. TEMRA cells were FACS-enriched, while CD8+ and CD4+ T cells were negatively isolated. Random hexamers served to reverse transcribe roughly 0.5 to 1 ug RNA. The authors amplified TCR beta CDR3 across 54 Vbeta and 13 Jbeta using immunoSEQ multiplex PCR. In TCRdb, the immunoSEQ multiplex PCR reads were re-called with MiXCR into one record per CDR3 protein. The data contain under 150,000 distinct CDR3 sequences, more than 85% of them seen just once; the ten biggest clones take up around 0.15%.

This sequence was found in a human donor with Susac syndrome. The genes are TRBV12-3 or TRBV12-4 and TRBJ2-1, with 9 positions matching TRBD2. The specimen was CD4+ T cells from PBMCs. The CDR3 coding sequence is TGTGCCAGCAGTTTAGCGGCTAGCGGGGTGTACAATGAGCAGTTCTTC. This sequence encodes CASSLAASGVYNEQFF.